This T cell receptor (beta chain) originates from a study of blood T cells in healthy people across ages. In the case of this clonotype: One end of the junction varies from germline; a read error may be responsible.

The second PCR ran about 6 to 12 cycles with a sample-barcoded 5' primer and J-beta primers. Using its own MiXCR run on the 5' RACE reads, TCRdb lists one record per CDR3 protein. Altogether 1,800,000 or so distinct CDR3 sequences are present, roughly two fifths being singletons, with the ten largest covering about 23%. Sample: blood. The sequence came from a human donor in good health.

The DNA for the CDR3 is TGTGCCTGCAGCTTAAGTGGGGTTCGCACTGAAGCTTTCTTT. Amino acid sequence: CACSLSGVRTEAFF. V gene TRBV7-3 combines with J gene TRBJ1-1; D is undetermined. The germline gives CDR1 SGHTA, CDR2 FQGTGA. This CDR3 has 14 amino acids.